Listed below are T cell receptor beta chains from one sample, sequenced in a study of T cell repertoires in cytomegalovirus infection. TCRdb called the reads again in MiXCR, with one record for every CDR3 protein. The table has around 170,000 distinct CDR3 sequences, roughly 15% seen once. Input material: CD8+ T cells from PBMCs. Source of these receptors: a human donor in good health (CMV status not recorded). Some clones in this sample may be carry-over from other donors' samples. CDR3s include the opening cysteine and the closing phenylalanine or tryptophan. D genes are given only for firm matches. Size tells how often a clone was seen (once, few, many) or the class of an expanded clone, and some rows leave it out.

>TRBD2|TRBJ2-3|TRBV28|few
TGTGCCAGCAGTTTAGCGGGAGCAACAGATACGCAGTATTTT
CASSLAGATDTQYF
>.|TRBJ2-7|TRBV4-1|few
TGCGCCAGCAGCCAAGATGCTAGCAGGCGGGTCAACGAGCAGTACTTC
CASSQDASRRVNEQYF
>.|TRBJ2-1|TRBV12-3/TRBV12-4|few
TGTGCCAGCAGACTGACTTATGATGGTGAGCAGTTCTTC
CASRLTYDGEQFF
>.|TRBJ2-2|TRBV7-2|.
TGTGCCAGCAGCTGGACCTCGAACACCGGGGAGCTGTTTTTT
CASSWTSNTGELFF
>.|TRBJ1-1|TRBV7-9|few
TGTGCCAGCAGCTTAGTCCCAGCAAAGAACACTGAAGCTTTCTTT
CASSLVPAKNTEAFF
>TRBD1|TRBJ1-4|TRBV20-1|few
TGCAGTGTCAACCGGGACAGGGGTCCTTGGGACGAAAAACTGTTTTTT
CSVNRDRGPWDEKLFF
>.|TRBJ2-7|TRBV24-1|few
TGTGCCACCCCACTCACGGGAAGGGATCACGAGCAGTACTTC
CATPLTGRDHEQYF
>.|TRBJ2-1|TRBV4-2|few
TGTGCCAGCAGCCAAGAAGGTAGCGCCTCCTACAATGAGCAGTTCTTC
CASSQEGSASYNEQFF
>TRBD1|TRBJ1-1|TRBV7-8|.
TGTGCCAGCAGCTTAGGGGTGGCAGGGGGGTCTGAAGCTTTCTTT
CASSLGVAGGSEAFF
>.|TRBJ2-1|TRBV7-2|many
TGTGCCAGCAGCTTAGCGGGCGGGGTCCCCTACAATGAGCAGTTCTTC
CASSLAGGVPYNEQFF
>.|TRBJ2-1|TRBV6-5|few
TGTGCCAGCAGTTACGATGTGTGGGGTATCAATGAGCAGTTCTTC
CASSYDVWGINEQFF
>TRBD2|TRBJ2-3|TRBV7-2|.
TGTGCCAGCAGCTTAGTAGCGGGGAGCTTCACAGATACGCAGTATTTT
CASSLVAGSFTDTQYF
>TRBD1|TRBJ2-5|TRBV29-1|.
TGCAGCGTTGAAAGGACAGGGGGCCAAGAGACCCAGTACTTC
CSVERTGGQETQYF
>.|TRBJ2-5|TRBV29-1|.
TGCAGCGTTGTGGGGGAGGAGACCCAGTACTTC
CSVVGEETQYF
>TRBD1|TRBJ1-2|TRBV27|.
TGTGCCAGCAGTTCCTGGGACAGACACGGCTACACCTTC
CASSSWDRHGYTF
>TRBD2|TRBJ2-1|TRBV4-3|.
TGCGCCAGCAGCCAGGGGACCGGGAGGAATGAGCAGTTCTTC
CASSQGTGRNEQFF
>.|TRBJ2-6|TRBV6-2/TRBV6-3|.
TGTGCCAGCAGCTACGACCGGGACACCCTCAGCTCTGGGGCCAACGTCCTGACTTTC
CASSYDRDTLSSGANVLTF
>TRBD2|TRBJ2-2|TRBV7-2|many
TGTGCCAGCAGCTTTAGCGGGAGGAACACCGGGGAGCTGTTTTTT
CASSFSGRNTGELFF
>TRBD2|TRBJ2-3|TRBV6-5|few
TGTGCCAGCAGTTACTCGTCTAGCGGGCCACTGAGCGGAACAGATACGCAGTATTTT
CASSYSSSGPLSGTDTQYF
>TRBD1|TRBJ1-1|TRBV9|many
TGTGCCAGCAGCGCCGGACAGGACACTGAAGCTTTCTTT
CASSAGQDTEAFF
>.|TRBJ2-5|TRBV28|.
TGTGCCAGCAGTTTACGCACAGGATTCCAAGAGACCCAGTACTTC
CASSLRTGFQETQYF
>.|TRBJ2-2|TRBV12-3/TRBV12-4|.
TGTGCCAGCAGATCTAGTACCGGGGAGCTGTTTTTT
CASRSSTGELFF
>.|TRBJ2-7|TRBV29-1|.
TGCAGCGTTGAAGACAGTCTCTACGAGCAGTACTTC
CSVEDSLYEQYF
>TRBD2|TRBJ2-2|TRBV27|.
TGTGCCAGCAGTCTCGGACTAGCTGTCGGGGAGCTGTTTTTT
CASSLGLAVGELFF
>TRBD2|TRBJ2-7|TRBV7-2|few
TGTGCCAGCAGCTCAACCCCCTCCGCGGGAGGGGGCCAGCAGTACTTC
CASSSTPSAGGGQQYF